One and the same sample provided the 29 T cell receptor beta chains below, sequenced in a study of cytomegalovirus exposure and HLA in healthy donors. Primers: 60 Vbeta forward and 13 Jbeta reverse. Assay used: immunoSEQ multiplex PCR; TCRdb lists only in-frame clones, some missing. Here the sample spans 100,000 to 150,000 clones, around 72% being singletons. Sequenced input: PBMCs. Source of these receptors: a young man in good health and CMV-seronegative.

V is TRBV9 and J is TRBJ2-7; TRBD2 might be the D (5 bases). Trimming removed 7 bases from V and 1 base from J, with 15 bases in between. The germline V gene has CDR1 SGDLS and CDR2 YYNGEE. The CDR3 contains 14 residues. CDR3 in amino acids: CASGSAADSYEQYF. In DNA, the CDR3 is TGTGCCAGCGGATCAGCGGCTGATTCCTACGAGCAGTACTTC.

V gene TRBV7-9 combines with J gene TRBJ1-1; D unresolved. V lost 5 bases and J lost 0, with 16 bases in between. This CDR3 comprises 16 residues. From germline, CDR1 is SEHNR and CDR2 FQNEAQ (reference sequence). This CDR3 reads CASSTPKTEMNTEAFF. The CDR3 region has the DNA TGTGCCAGCAGCACCCCGAAAACAGAGATGAACACTGAAGCTTTCTTT.

About this clone: The conserved phenylalanine or tryptophan is not found at the CDR3 terminus, so this likely reflects a read error. V usage is TRBV5-8 and J usage is TRBJ2-3, with a tentative D call TRBD1 (6 bases). The V and J ends lost 0 bases and 4 bases respectively, with 21 bases between them. Germline V gene sequence: CDR1 SGHTS, CDR2 YDEGEE. The length of the CDR3 is 18 residues. CDR3 in DNA: TGTGCCAGCAGCTTGGTTTACTCCTTAGGCAGGGGCCCAGATACGCAGTATCTT. As protein: CASSLVYSLGRGPDTQYL.

A word on this clone: Germline and junction disagree at one end, which may indicate a read error. The chain combines TRBV5-1 with TRBJ2-7; 7 bases are a match to TRBD1. The CDR3 spans 14 residues. Germline assignment: CDR1 SGHRS and CDR2 YFSETQ. The DNA for the CDR3 is TGCGCCAGCAGCTTGGAGGGACAGAACTACAAGCAGTACTTC. Translation: CASSLEGQNYKQYF.

This chain uses TRBV5-4 with TRBJ1-2; 9 bases map to TRBD1. CDR1 and CDR2 from the germline V gene are SGHNT and YYREEE (reference sequence). Losses at the gene ends were 5 bases for V and 3 bases for J; bases not matched to a gene: 2. The CDR3 spans 13 residues. The CDR3 sequence: CASRDRGDYGYTF. Here the CDR3 DNA reads TGTGCCAGCAGGGACAGGGGAGACTATGGCTACACCTTC.

The chain recombines TRBV5-1 with TRBJ2-5; D unclear. The germline V gene has CDR1 SGHRS and CDR2 YFSETQ. With 0 bases removed from V and 5 bases from J, the gap between germline ends came to 11 bases. The CDR3 is 14 residues long. The CDR3 nucleotides are TGCGCCAGCAGCTTGGCGGGTAGGAGCGAGACCCAGTACTTC. Its translation: CASSLAGRSETQYF.

CDR3 amino acids: CAWSVGAIYGYTF. The CDR3 DNA reads TGTGCCTGGAGTGTGGGGGCTATCTATGGCTACACCTTC. V usage is TRBV30 and J usage is TRBJ1-2; D possibly corresponds to TRBD1 (6 bases). V was pared by 0 bases and J by 4 bases, with 9 bases between. This CDR3 region has 13 residues. Per the germline V gene, CDR1 is GTSNPN and CDR2 is SVGIG (reference sequence).

This sequence joins TRBV11-2 and TRBJ2-5; tentatively, D is TRBD1 (6 bases). The CDR3 runs 18 residues. V was pared by 1 base and J by 0 bases, with 18 bases between. The germline V gene encodes CDR1 SGHAT and CDR2 FQNNGV. The DNA for the CDR3 is TGTGCCAGCAGCTTAGTTTTTCAGGGACACTCGTACCAAGAGACCCAGTACTTC. It codes for CASSLVFQGHSYQETQYF. The complete variable domain, with remaining parts taken from reference TRBV11-2 and TRBJ2-5, reads EAGVAQSPRYKIIEKRQSVAFWCNPISGHATLYWYQQILGQGPKLLIQFQNNGVVDDSQLPKDRFSAERLKGVDSTLKIQPAKLEDSAVYLCASSLVFQGHSYQETQYFGPGTRLLVL.

The chain combines TRBV6-1 with TRBJ1-1; 7 bases agree with TRBD1. CDR1 MNHNS and CDR2 SASEGT come from the germline V gene. This CDR3 is 14 amino acids long. V lost 5 bases to trimming and J lost 1 base; unmatched junction nucleotides: 4. In DNA form, the CDR3 reads TGTGCCAGCAGTCCGGGACAGAGGAACACTGAAGCTTTCTTT. Amino acids: CASSPGQRNTEAFF.

The CDR3 reads CASSLELRPGLAFKTQYF. CDR3 sequence (DNA): TGTGCCAGCAGCTTAGAACTCAGGCCGGGACTAGCGTTCAAGACCCAGTACTTC. The chain is built from TRBV7-2 and TRBJ2-5, with 10 bases lining up with TRBD2. V trimming: 1 base; J trimming: 6 bases; junction bases outside the gene matches: 14. Looked up from germline, CDR1 is SGHTA and CDR2 is FQGNSA. This CDR3 comprises 18 residues. The full variable domain, with the rest looked up from reference TRBV7-2 and TRBJ2-5, is GAGVSQSPSNKVTEKGKDVELRCDPISGHTALYWYRQSLGQGLEFLIYFQGNSAPDKSGLPSDRFSAERTGGSVSTLTIQRTQQEDSAVYLCASSLELRPGLAFKTQYFGPGTRLLVL.

This clone appeared a few times. V usage is TRBV9 and J usage is TRBJ1-6, with D uncertain. Trimming removed 3 bases from V and 6 bases from J, with 16 bases in between. The germline V gene has CDR1 SGDLS and CDR2 YYNGEE. The CDR3 consists of 16 residues. The CDR3 here is CASSAGGGRGNSPLHF. The CDR3 DNA sequence: TGTGCCAGCAGCGCGGGTGGTGGGAGAGGTAATTCACCCCTCCACTTT.

This clone was seen a handful of times. The chain recombines TRBV19 with TRBJ1-2; TRBD1 matches 9 bases. J lost 2 bases, V lost 6 bases, and 4 bases had no gene match. The germline V gene has CDR1 LNHDA and CDR2 SQIVND (reference sequence). This CDR3 contains 14 residues. CDR3 loop: CASRKGQGNYGYTF. As DNA, the CDR3 is TGTGCCAGTAGGAAAGGACAGGGGAACTATGGCTACACCTTC.

The chain combines TRBV5-1 with TRBJ1-3, with D unclear. The V and J ends lost 6 bases and 1 base respectively, with 8 bases between them. Germline V gene sequence: CDR1 SGHRS, CDR2 YFSETQ. The CDR3 has 13 residues. This chain's CDR3 is CASKQKSGNTIYF. The CDR3 DNA follows: TGCGCCAGCAAACAGAAATCTGGAAACACCATATATTTT.

This chain joins TRBV28 and TRBJ1-3; a weak D match, TRBD1 (5 bases). Germline V gives CDR1 MDHEN, CDR2 SYDVKM. This CDR3 is built from 15 residues. Trimming shortened V by 2 bases and J by 3 bases, and 11 bases separated the two germline ends. The CDR3 spells CASSLIGTGGNTIYF. CDR3 DNA sequence: TGTGCCAGCAGTTTAATCGGTACAGGTGGAAACACCATATATTTT.

The chain links TRBV6-6 to TRBJ2-3; 7 nucleotides match TRBD1. The V and J ends lost 2 bases and 4 bases, in that order; junction bases with no gene match: 6. The germline gives CDR1 MNHNY, CDR2 SVGAGI (reference sequence). This CDR3 contains 15 residues. The CDR3 loop is CASSYTGVGADTQYF. The CDR3 DNA is TGTGCCAGCAGTTACACAGGGGTTGGGGCAGATACGCAGTATTTT.

The chain joins TRBV7-9 to TRBJ2-5; D gene ambiguous. The CDR3 spans 14 residues. Trimming pared 1 base from V and 2 bases from J, leaving 8 bases between. CDR1 is SEHNR and CDR2 is FQNEAQ in the germline V gene (reference sequence). CDR3 nucleotides: TGTGCCAGCAGCTTAGAGGCTAGGCAAGAGACCCAGTACTTC. It yields the protein CASSLEARQETQYF.

This chain links TRBV9 with TRBJ2-7; tentative D call: TRBD2 (6 bases). The CDR3 is made up of 14 amino acids. From germline, CDR1 is SGDLS and CDR2 YYNGEE. V lost 6 bases and J lost 1, with 14 bases in between. The CDR3 loop reads CASKPDYRSYEQYF. The CDR3 DNA follows: TGTGCCAGCAAGCCGGACTATCGTTCCTACGAGCAGTACTTC.

The rearrangement joins TRBV4-2 to TRBJ1-2; 8 bases fit TRBD1. Trimming cost V 4 bases and J 2 bases; bases outside gene matches: 9. This CDR3 spans 16 amino acids. The germline gives CDR1 LGHNA, CDR2 YNFKEQ. As DNA, the CDR3 is TGTGCCAGCAGCCCCGCCTCCGGGACAGGAAACTATGGCTACACCTTC. Translating it yields CASSPASGTGNYGYTF.

The CDR3 protein is CAISLSGEETQYF. CDR3 DNA sequence: TGTGCCATCAGTCTTAGCGGGGAAGAGACCCAGTACTTC. The J gene is TRBJ2-5, the V gene TRBV10-3, with 8 positions matching TRBD2. This CDR3 has 13 amino acids. V lost 5 bases and J lost 3; bases outside the gene matches: 2. CDR1 ENHRY and CDR2 SYGVKD come from the germline V gene.

The table lists this clone with a few counts. V gene TRBV7-8 combines with J gene TRBJ2-7, with D tentatively TRBD2 (6 bases). Trimming left V 3 bases short and J 3 bases short, with 21 bases between. The germline gives CDR1 SGHVS, CDR2 FQNEAQ. This CDR3 spans 17 amino acids. The DNA for the CDR3 is TGTGCCAGCAGCTTCACACCAACGGCGGGGAAGGTCTACGAGCAGTACTTC. Translated, it gives CASSFTPTAGKVYEQYF.

V usage is TRBV6-5 and J usage is TRBJ1-5; 9 nucleotides line up with TRBD1. Per the germline V gene, CDR1 is MNHEY and CDR2 is SVGAGI. The CDR3 spans 15 residues. J was trimmed by 7 bases and V by 7 bases; bases with no gene match: 11. The CDR3 region is CASKRDRGGRQPQHF. In DNA form, the CDR3 reads TGTGCCAGCAAGAGAGACAGGGGGGGAAGGCAGCCCCAGCATTTT.

The chain joins TRBV29-1 to TRBJ1-1; no clear D. The germline CDR1 and CDR2 sequences are SQVTM and ANQGSEA. The CDR3 runs to 15 residues. Trimming took off 4 bases at V and 11 bases at J, with 26 bases between the two ends. CDR3 loop: CSVAPSVLIRASAFF. The CDR3 DNA is TGCAGCGTTGCCCCCTCCGTCCTCATTCGAGCATCGGCTTTCTTT. The whole variable domain, remainder taken from reference TRBV29-1 and TRBJ1-1, is SAVISQKPSRDICQRGTSLTIQCQVDSQVTMMFWYRQQPGQSLTLIATANQGSEATYESGFVIDKFPISRPNLTFSTLTVSNMSPEDSSIYLCSVAPSVLIRASAFFGQGTRLTVV.

The chain combines TRBV7-2 with TRBJ2-3; 9 positions agree with TRBD2. V dropped 5 bases and J dropped 5; count of bases not matched to a gene: 11. The V gene's germline CDR1 is SGHTA and CDR2 FQGNSA. This CDR3 has 16 residues. The CDR3: CASSPFSGGFGDTQYF. The DNA of the CDR3 is TGTGCCAGCAGCCCATTTAGCGGGGGTTTTGGAGATACGCAGTATTTT.

V usage is TRBV5-6 and J usage is TRBJ2-7, with 7 positions matching TRBD1. Trimming at V came to 3 bases and at J to 3 bases, leaving 6 bases not matched to a gene. This CDR3 has 14 residues. The germline V gene has CDR1 SGHDT and CDR2 YYEEEE. The CDR3: CASSSGTAFYEQYF. As DNA, the CDR3 is TGTGCCAGCAGCTCGGGGACAGCCTTCTACGAGCAGTACTTC.

This clone has a handful of counts. V gene TRBV28 combines with J gene TRBJ2-2; 7 bases are a match to TRBD1. The CDR3 totals 15 residues. The ends lost 3 bases at V and 6 bases at J; junction bases unmatched: 7. CDR1 is MDHEN and CDR2 is SYDVKM in the germline V gene. CDR3 sequence (DNA): TGTGCCAGCAGTTTCTACGCGACAGGGTCCGGGGAGCTGTTTTTT. Its translation: CASSFYATGSGELFF. The full variable domain, rest sourced from reference TRBV28 and TRBJ2-2, is DVKVTQSSRYLVKRTGEKVFLECVQDMDHENMFWYRQDPGLGLRLIYFSYDVKMKEKGDIPEGYSVSREKKERFSLILESASTNQTSMYLCASSFYATGSGELFFGEGSRLTVL.

The V gene is TRBV10-1, the J gene TRBJ1-1; D is possibly TRBD1 (6 bases). CDR1 and CDR2 from the germline V gene are WNHNN and SYGVQD (reference sequence). The CDR3 extends over 15 amino acids. V lost 0 bases and J lost 1, with 9 bases in between. The CDR3 region is CASSESTGGNTEAFF. The CDR3 coding sequence is TGCGCCAGCAGTGAGTCGACAGGAGGGAACACTGAAGCTTTCTTT.

The chain combines TRBV14 with TRBJ2-3, with TRBD2 identical over 9 bases. V was pared by 3 bases and J by 0 bases, with 10 bases of the junction left unmatched. The CDR3 totals 18 residues. Per the germline V gene, CDR1 is SGHDN and CDR2 is FVKESK. CDR3 in amino acids: CASSQHGLARSSTDTQYF. For the CDR3, the DNA is TGTGCCAGCAGCCAGCACGGACTAGCGCGGTCTAGCACAGATACGCAGTATTTT.

The chain is built from TRBV5-1 and TRBJ2-7, with D possibly matching TRBD2 (7 bases). This CDR3 is built from 14 residues. V lost 6 bases and J lost 3, with 16 bases in between. From germline, CDR1 is SGHRS and CDR2 YFSETQ. The CDR3 here is CASNMGGANYEQYF. As DNA, the CDR3 is TGCGCCAGCAATATGGGGGGGGCAAACTACGAGCAGTACTTC.

This clone came up once. This chain uses TRBV5-1 with TRBJ1-2, with a possible D match to TRBD1 (5 bases). The V end lost 0 bases, the J end lost 5 bases, and 11 bases lay between the germline ends. The germline V gene encodes CDR1 SGHRS and CDR2 YFSETQ. The CDR3 spans 14 residues. The chain's CDR3 is CASSLDGGAYGYTF. CDR3 in DNA: TGCGCCAGCAGCTTGGACGGGGGAGCTTATGGCTACACCTTC.